These T cell receptor beta chains were read from a single sample in a study of identical twins. TCRdb re-called the 5' RACE reads through MiXCR, storing one row per CDR3 protein. The table records roughly 770,000 distinct CDR3 sequences, 15% to 20% of them present only once. This sample was also put to use in a study of T cells expressing NK-cell markers.

Sequencing used PBMCs. The origin of the receptors is a woman younger than 30 in good health. The CDR3 runs from the conserved cysteine through the conserved F or W. The order of the fields is V gene, clone size, J gene, D gene, CDR3 DNA, CDR3 protein. D genes are given only for firm matches. Rows may omit the clone size; those that give it use once, few, many or a size class.

V: TRBV7-9; size: many; J: TRBJ2-5; D: NA; DNA: TGTGCCAGCAGTTTCGGGCGGGAAGAGACCCAGTACTTC; CDR3: CASSFGREETQYF
V: TRBV7-8; size: few; J: TRBJ1-5; D: NA; DNA: TGTGCCAGCAGCGCCGACACAGGGATGAGGCAGCCCCAGCATTTT; CDR3: CASSADTGMRQPQHF
V: TRBV20-1; size: NA; J: TRBJ2-1; D: NA; DNA: TGCAGTGCTGCACTACTGGTGGGGCAGCAGTTCTTC; CDR3: CSAALLVGQQFF
V: TRBV7-2; size: NA; J: TRBJ2-1; D: NA; DNA: TGTGCCAGCAGCAGTGGTAGAGCGGTGCAGTTCTTC; CDR3: CASSSGRAVQFF
V: TRBV29-1; size: NA; J: TRBJ2-7; D: TRBD1; DNA: TGCAGCGCCAGACAGGGCACCTCCTACGAGCAGTACTTC; CDR3: CSARQGTSYEQYF
V: TRBV14; size: NA; J: TRBJ2-5; D: NA; DNA: TGTGCCAGCAGCCAGGGTGATGAGACCCAGTACTTC; CDR3: CASSQGDETQYF
V: TRBV20-1; size: few; J: TRBJ2-3; D: NA; DNA: TGCAGTGCTAGATCGACGGGGGATTACCCTAGCACAGATACGCAGTATTTT; CDR3: CSARSTGDYPSTDTQYF
V: TRBV11-2; size: many; J: TRBJ2-7; D: NA; DNA: TGTGCCAGCAGCACCACAGGGAGTCGAAATAGCGAGCAGTACTTC; CDR3: CASSTTGSRNSEQYF
V: TRBV2; size: NA; J: TRBJ2-2; D: NA; DNA: TGTGCCAGCACCGGACTGGGCTCTGTTCATGGGGAGCTGTCTTTT; CDR3: CASTGLGSVHGELSF
V: TRBV5-1; size: many; J: TRBJ2-1; D: TRBD2; DNA: TGCGCCAGCAGTCAGACTAGCACCAATGAGCAGTTCTTC; CDR3: CASSQTSTNEQFF
V: TRBV6-1; size: few; J: TRBJ2-5; D: NA; DNA: TGTGCCAGCAGTGGAGGGAGGGTCAGGGGGACCCAGTACTTC; CDR3: CASSGGRVRGTQYF
V: TRBV30; size: NA; J: TRBJ1-1; D: NA; DNA: TGTGCCTGCCCCCGCCGAAAAGGGGAGAACACTGAAGCTTTCTTT; CDR3: CACPRRKGENTEAFF
V: TRBV20-1; size: few; J: TRBJ2-1; D: TRBD2; DNA: TGCAGTTATCAACTAGCGGGATCGTCTAGTGAGCAGTTCTTC; CDR3: CSYQLAGSSSEQFF
V: TRBV6-5; size: few; J: TRBJ1-2; D: TRBD1; DNA: TGTGCCAGCAGTTACTCGACGGGGAGGGGGCCCCTCTATGGCTACACCTTC; CDR3: CASSYSTGRGPLYGYTF
V: TRBV25-1; size: NA; J: TRBJ1-5; D: NA; DNA: TGTGCCAGCAGTGACTCGGGAGGGTTCGGCAATCAGCCCCAGCATTTT; CDR3: CASSDSGGFGNQPQHF